This T cell receptor beta chain is from a study of shared clonotypes between healthy human individuals. Study results and limitations: Rarefaction revealed incomplete sorted-subset sequencing despite large depth. Generation probabilities were higher for clonotypes shared across all four sorted-subset donors than for unshared ones.

As to this clone: Its antigen remains unidentified.

Replicate PCRs for sorted subsets used approximately 190 ng DNA; this equaled tens of thousands of T cell genomes. Sequencing used immunoSEQ multiplex PCR; TCRdb keeps in-frame clones, though not all of them. This sample has about 1 million clones, with about 70% found just once. This CDR3 region has 15 residues. V was trimmed by 1 base and J by 0 bases, leaving 5 bases between them. Germline V CDR1 and CDR2: SGHRS, YFSETQ. The clonotype originates from a man younger than 35 in good health. The rearrangement uses TRBV5-1 and TRBJ1-6; D gene ambiguous. The sample comprised memory CD4+ T cells sorted from blood. The subset denotes: CD45RA-negative fraction. The DNA for the CDR3 is TGCGCCAGCAGCTTGAGTAGCTCCTATAATTCACCCCTCCACTTT. It encodes CASSLSSSYNSPLHF.